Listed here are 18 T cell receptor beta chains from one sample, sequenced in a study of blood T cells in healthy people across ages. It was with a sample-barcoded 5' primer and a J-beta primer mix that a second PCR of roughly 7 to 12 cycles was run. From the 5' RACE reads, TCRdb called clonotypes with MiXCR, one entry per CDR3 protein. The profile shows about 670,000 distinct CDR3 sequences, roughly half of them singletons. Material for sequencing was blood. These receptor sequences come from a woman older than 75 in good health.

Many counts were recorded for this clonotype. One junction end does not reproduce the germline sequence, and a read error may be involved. CDR3 coding DNA: TGTGCCAGCAGCTTAGGGGGACGCTCCTACAATGAGCAGTTCTTC. It is translated as CASSLGGRSYNEQFF. V usage is TRBV5-1 and J usage is TRBJ2-1; a weak D match, TRBD1 (6 bases). The CDR3 spans 15 residues. Germline V gives CDR1 SGHRS, CDR2 YFSETQ.

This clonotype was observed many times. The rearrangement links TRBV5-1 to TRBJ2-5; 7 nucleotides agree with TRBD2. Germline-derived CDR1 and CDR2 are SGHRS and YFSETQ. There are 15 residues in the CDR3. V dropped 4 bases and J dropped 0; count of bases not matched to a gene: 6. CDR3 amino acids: CASSRLAANQETQYF. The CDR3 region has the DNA TGCGCCAGCAGCCGTCTAGCGGCTAACCAAGAGACCCAGTACTTC.

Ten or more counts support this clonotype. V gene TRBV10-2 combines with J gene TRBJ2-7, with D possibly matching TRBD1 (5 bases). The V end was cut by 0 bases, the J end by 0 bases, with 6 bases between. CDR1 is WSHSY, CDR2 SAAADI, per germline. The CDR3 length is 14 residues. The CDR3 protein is CASSESGASYEQYF. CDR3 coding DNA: TGCGCCAGCAGTGAGTCTGGGGCCTCCTACGAGCAGTACTTC.

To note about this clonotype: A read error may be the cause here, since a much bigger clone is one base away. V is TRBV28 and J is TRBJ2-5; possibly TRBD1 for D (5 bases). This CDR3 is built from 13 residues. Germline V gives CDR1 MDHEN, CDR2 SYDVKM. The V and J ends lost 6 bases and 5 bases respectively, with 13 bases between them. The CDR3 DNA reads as TGTGCCAGCAGGGGCAGGGATCGGGAGACCCAGTACTTC. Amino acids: CASRGRDRETQYF. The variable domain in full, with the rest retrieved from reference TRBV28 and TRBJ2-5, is DVKVTQSSRYLVKRTGEKVFLECVQDMDHENMFWYRQDPGLGLRLIYFSYDVKMKEKGDIPEGYSVSREKKERFSLILESASTNQTSMYLCASRGRDRETQYFGPGTRLLVL.

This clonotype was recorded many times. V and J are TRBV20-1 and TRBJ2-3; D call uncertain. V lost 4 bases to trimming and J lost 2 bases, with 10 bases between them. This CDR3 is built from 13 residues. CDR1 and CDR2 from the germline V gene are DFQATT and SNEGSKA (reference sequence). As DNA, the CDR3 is TGCAGTGCTATCGGTAGCTCCACAGATACGCAGTATTTT. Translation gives CSAIGSSTDTQYF.

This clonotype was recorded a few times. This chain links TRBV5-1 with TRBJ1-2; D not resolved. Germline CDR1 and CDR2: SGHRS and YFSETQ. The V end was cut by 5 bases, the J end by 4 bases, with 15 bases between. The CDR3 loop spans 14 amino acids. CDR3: CASREATTVYGYTF. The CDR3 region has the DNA TGCGCCAGCAGGGAGGCCACAACTGTCTATGGCTACACCTTC. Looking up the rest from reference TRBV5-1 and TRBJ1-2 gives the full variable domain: KAGVTQTPRYLIKTRGQQVTLSCSPISGHRSVSWYQQTPGQGLQFLFEYFSETQRNKGNFPGRFSGRQFSNSRSEMNVSTLELGDSALYLCASREATTVYGYTFGSGTRLTVV.

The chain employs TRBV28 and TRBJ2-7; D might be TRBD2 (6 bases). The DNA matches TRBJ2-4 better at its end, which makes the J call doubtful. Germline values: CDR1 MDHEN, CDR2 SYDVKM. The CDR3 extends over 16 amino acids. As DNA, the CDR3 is TGTGCCAGCAGTTTGTGGGGGGAATCAACCAAAAACATTCAGTACTTC. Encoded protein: CASSLWGESTKNIQYF.

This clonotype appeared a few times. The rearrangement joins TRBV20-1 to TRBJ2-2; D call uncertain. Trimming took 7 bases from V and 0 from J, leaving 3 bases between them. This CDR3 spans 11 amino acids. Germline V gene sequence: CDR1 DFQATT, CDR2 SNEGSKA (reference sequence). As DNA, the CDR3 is TGCAGTGTACCGAACACCGGGGAGCTGTTTTTT. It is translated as CSVPNTGELFF.

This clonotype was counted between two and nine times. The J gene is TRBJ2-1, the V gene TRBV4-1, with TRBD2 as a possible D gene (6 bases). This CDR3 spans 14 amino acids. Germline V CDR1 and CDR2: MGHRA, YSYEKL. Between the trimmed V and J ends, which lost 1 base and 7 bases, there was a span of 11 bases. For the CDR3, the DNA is TGCGCCAGCAGCCAAGCGGGAGCTAGGAATGAGCAGTTCTTC. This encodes CASSQAGARNEQFF.

The CDR3 spells CASSPTMGSGSPLHF. CDR3 bases: TGTGCCAGCAGCCCCACCATGGGGTCGGGATCACCCCTCCACTTT. The chain couples TRBV9 to TRBJ1-6; the D is unclear. The germline gives CDR1 SGDLS, CDR2 YYNGEE. The germline V and J ends were trimmed by 4 bases and 10 bases, with 18 bases remaining between them. CDR3 length: 15 residues. The whole variable domain, filled in from reference TRBV9 and TRBJ1-6, reads DSGVTQTPKHLITATGQRVTLRCSPRSGDLSVYWYQQSLDQGLQFLIQYYNGEERAKGNILERFSAQQFPDLHSELNLSSLELGDSALYFCASSPTMGSGSPLHFGNGTRLTVT.

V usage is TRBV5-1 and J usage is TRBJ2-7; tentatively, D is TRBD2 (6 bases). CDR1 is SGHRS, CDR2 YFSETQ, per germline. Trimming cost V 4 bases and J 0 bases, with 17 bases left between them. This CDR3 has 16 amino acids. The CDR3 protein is CASSLRRDESSYEQYF. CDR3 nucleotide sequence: TGCGCCAGCAGCCTGAGGAGGGACGAGAGCTCCTACGAGCAGTACTTC.

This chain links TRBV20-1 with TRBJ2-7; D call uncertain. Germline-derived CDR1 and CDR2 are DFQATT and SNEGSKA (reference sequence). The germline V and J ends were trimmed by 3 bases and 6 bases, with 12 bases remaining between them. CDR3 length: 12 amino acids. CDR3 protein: CSARGPGGEQYF. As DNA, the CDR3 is TGCAGTGCTAGGGGCCCTGGCGGCGAGCAGTACTTC.

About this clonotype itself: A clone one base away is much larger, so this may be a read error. CDR3 in amino acids: CASSSRGLERNYNEQFF. CDR3 sequence (DNA): TGTGCCAGCAGCTCACGGGGACTGGAGAGAAACTACAATGAGCAGTTCTTC. The chain employs TRBV13 and TRBJ2-1, with D perhaps TRBD2 (6 bases). Looked up from germline, CDR1 is PRHDT and CDR2 is FYEKMQ (reference sequence). The length of the CDR3 is 17 residues. Trimming pared 4 bases from V and 3 bases from J, leaving 19 bases between.

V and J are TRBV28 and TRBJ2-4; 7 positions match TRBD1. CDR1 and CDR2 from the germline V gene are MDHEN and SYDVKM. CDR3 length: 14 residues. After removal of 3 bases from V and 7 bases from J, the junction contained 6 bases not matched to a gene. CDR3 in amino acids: CASSFPDRRNIQYF. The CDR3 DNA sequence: TGTGCCAGCAGTTTCCCGGACAGGAGGAACATTCAGTACTTC.

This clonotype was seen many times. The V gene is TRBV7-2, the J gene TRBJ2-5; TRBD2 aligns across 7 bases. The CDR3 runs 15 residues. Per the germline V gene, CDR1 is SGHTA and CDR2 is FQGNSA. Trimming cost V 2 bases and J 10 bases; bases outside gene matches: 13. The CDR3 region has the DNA TGTGCCAGCAGCTTAAGCGGGACCAACTCGGGGTTCCAGTACTTC. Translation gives CASSLSGTNSGFQYF.

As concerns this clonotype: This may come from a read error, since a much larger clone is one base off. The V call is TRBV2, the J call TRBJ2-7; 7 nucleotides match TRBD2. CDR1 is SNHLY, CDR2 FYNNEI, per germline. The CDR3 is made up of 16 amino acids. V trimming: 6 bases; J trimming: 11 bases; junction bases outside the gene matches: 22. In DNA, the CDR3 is TGTGCCAGCAGGGCCCAGGCGAGACTAGCTTTCTTGGAGAAGTACTTC. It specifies CASRAQARLAFLEKYF. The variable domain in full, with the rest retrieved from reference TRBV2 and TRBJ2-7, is EPEVTQTPSHQVTQMGQEVILRCVPISNHLYFYWYRQILGQKVEFLVSFYNNEISEKSEIFDDQFSVERPDGSNFTLKIRSTKLEDSAMYFCASRAQARLAFLEKYFGPGTRLTVT.

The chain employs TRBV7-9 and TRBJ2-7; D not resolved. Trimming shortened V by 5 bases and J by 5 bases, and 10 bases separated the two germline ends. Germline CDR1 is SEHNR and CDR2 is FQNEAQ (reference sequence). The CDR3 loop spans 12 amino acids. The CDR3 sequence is CASSPTWDEQYF. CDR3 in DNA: TGTGCCAGCAGCCCTACATGGGACGAGCAGTACTTC.

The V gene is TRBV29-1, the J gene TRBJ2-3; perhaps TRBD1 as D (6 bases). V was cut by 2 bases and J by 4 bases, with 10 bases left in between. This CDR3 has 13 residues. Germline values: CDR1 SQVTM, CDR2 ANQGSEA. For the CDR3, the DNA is TGCAGCGTTGAAACACAGGGCTCAGATACGCAGTATTTT. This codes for CSVETQGSDTQYF.